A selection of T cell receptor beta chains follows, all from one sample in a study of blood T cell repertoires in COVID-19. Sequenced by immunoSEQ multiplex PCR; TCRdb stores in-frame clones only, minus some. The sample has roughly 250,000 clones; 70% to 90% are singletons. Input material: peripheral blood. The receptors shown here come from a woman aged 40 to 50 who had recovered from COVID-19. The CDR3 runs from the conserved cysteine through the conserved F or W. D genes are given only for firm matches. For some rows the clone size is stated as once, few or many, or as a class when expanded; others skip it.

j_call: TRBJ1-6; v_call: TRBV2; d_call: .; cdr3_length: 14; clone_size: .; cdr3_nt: TGTGCCAGCAGTGACCGCCGGTGGAGCTCACCCCTCCACTTT; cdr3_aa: CASSDRRWSSPLHF
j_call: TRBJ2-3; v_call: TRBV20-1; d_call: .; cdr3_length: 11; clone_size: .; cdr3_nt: TGCAGGGGGGCTGGCACAGATACGCAGTATTTT; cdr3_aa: CRGAGTDTQYF
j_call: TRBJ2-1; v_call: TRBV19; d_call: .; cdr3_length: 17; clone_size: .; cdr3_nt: TGTGCCAGTAGTATAATGGGAGGTTGGAGCTCCTACAATGAGCAGTTCTTC; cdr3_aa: CASSIMGGWSSYNEQFF
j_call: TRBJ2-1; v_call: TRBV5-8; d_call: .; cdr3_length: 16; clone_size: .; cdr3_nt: TGTGCCAGCAGCTTGTTTAGAAGTTTTTCCCCCAATGAGCAGTTCTTC; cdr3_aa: CASSLFRSFSPNEQFF
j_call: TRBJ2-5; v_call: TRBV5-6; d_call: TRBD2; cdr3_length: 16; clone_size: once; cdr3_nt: TGTGCCAGCAGCTGGGTGACTAGCGGGGGGGCGGAGACCCAGTACTTC; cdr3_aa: CASSWVTSGGAETQYF
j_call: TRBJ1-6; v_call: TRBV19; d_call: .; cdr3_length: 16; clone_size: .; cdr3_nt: TGTGCCAGTAGTATATTGGGGGAGGCAGGTAATTCACCCCTCCACTTT; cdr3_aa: CASSILGEAGNSPLHF
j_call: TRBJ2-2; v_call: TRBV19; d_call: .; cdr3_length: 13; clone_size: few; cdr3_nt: TGTGCCAGTATGCACAGGGCTGCCGGGGAGCTGTTTTTT; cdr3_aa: CASMHRAAGELFF
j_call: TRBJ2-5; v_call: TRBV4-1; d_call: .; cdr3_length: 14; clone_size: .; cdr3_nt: TGCGCCAGCAGCCAAGATACCACTATCGAGACCCAGTACTTC; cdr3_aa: CASSQDTTIETQYF
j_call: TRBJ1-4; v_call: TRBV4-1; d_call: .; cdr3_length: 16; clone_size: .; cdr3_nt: TGCGCCAGCAGCCAATGGTCAGGTGCAACTAATGAAAAACTGTTTTTT; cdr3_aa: CASSQWSGATNEKLFF
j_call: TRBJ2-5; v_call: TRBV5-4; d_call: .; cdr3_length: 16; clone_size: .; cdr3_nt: TGTGCCAGCAGCCCCTCGGGCGGGAATAGACAAGAGACCCAGTACTTC; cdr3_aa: CASSPSGGNRQETQYF
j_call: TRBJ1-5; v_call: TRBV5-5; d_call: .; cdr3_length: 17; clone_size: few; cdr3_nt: TGTGCCAGCAGCCCGTGGCAGACAGCCGCTAGCAATCAGCCCCAGCATTTT; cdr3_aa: CASSPWQTAASNQPQHF
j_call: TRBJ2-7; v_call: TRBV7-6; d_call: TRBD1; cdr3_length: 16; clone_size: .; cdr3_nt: TGTGCCAGCAGCTTGAACAGGGGAGTCGTAGGAAACGAGCAGTACTTC; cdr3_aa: CASSLNRGVVGNEQYF
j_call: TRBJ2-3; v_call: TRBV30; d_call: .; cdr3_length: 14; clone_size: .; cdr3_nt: TGTGCCTGGAGTTCCAGCGGCCCCACAGATACGCAGTATTTT; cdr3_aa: CAWSSSGPTDTQYF
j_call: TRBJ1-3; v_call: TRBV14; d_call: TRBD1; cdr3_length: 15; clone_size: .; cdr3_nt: TGTGCCAGCAGCAACACGGGACAGGGGAGAAACACCATATATTTT; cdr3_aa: CASSNTGQGRNTIYF
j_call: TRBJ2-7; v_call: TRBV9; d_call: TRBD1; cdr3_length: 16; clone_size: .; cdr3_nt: TGTGCCAGCAGCGTAGGTCGGGACAGGGGTTCCTACGAGCAGTACTTC; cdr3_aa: CASSVGRDRGSYEQYF
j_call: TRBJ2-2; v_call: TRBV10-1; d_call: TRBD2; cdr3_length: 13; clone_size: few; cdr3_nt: TGCGCCAGCAACAGCGGGGAGGCCGGGGAGCTGTTTTTT; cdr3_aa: CASNSGEAGELFF
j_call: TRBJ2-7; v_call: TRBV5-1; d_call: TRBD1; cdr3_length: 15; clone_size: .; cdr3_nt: TGCGCCAGCAGCTTTGGGACAGGGGTCTCCTACGAGCAGTACTTC; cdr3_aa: CASSFGTGVSYEQYF
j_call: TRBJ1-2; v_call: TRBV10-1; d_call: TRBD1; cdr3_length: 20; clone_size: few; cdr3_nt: TGCGCCAGCAGTGAGTCGAGTTCTGGACAGGGGGAGAGGGTCGGTTACGGCTACACCTTC; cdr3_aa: CASSESSSGQGERVGYGYTF
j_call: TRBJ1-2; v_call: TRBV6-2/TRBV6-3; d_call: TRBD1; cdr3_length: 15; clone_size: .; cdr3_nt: TGTGCCAGCAGTTCTGCCGGGACAGGGGGGAGCGGCTACACCTTC; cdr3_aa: CASSSAGTGGSGYTF
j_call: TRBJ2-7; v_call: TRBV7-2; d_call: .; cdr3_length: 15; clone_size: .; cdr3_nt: TGTGCCAGCAGCTTAGCCTGGACTGAAACCTACGAGCAGTACTTC; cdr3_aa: CASSLAWTETYEQYF
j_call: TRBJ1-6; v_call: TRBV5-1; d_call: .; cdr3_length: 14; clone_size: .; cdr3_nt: TGCGCCAGCAGCTTGGCCGGGTTCAATTCACCCCTCCACTTT; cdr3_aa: CASSLAGFNSPLHF
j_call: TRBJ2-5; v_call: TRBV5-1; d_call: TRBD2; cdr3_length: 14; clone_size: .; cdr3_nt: TGCGCCAGCAGCCGACTAGCGGGAACAGAGACCCAGTACTTC; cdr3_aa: CASSRLAGTETQYF
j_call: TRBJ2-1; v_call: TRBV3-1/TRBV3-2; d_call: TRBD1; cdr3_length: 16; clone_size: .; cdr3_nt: TGTGCCAGCAGCCAAGCCGGGACAGGGGTAGACAATGAGCAGTTCTTC; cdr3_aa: CASSQAGTGVDNEQFF
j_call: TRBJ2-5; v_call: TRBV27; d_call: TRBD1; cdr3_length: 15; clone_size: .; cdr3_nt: TGTGCCAGCAGCCCGAGGACAGGGGGCGCGGAGACCCAGTACTTC; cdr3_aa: CASSPRTGGAETQYF
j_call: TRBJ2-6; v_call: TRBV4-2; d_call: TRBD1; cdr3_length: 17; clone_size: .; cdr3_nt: TGTGCCAGCAGCCCTCGACAGGGGGCAACCGGGGCCAACGTCCTGACTTTC; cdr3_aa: CASSPRQGATGANVLTF